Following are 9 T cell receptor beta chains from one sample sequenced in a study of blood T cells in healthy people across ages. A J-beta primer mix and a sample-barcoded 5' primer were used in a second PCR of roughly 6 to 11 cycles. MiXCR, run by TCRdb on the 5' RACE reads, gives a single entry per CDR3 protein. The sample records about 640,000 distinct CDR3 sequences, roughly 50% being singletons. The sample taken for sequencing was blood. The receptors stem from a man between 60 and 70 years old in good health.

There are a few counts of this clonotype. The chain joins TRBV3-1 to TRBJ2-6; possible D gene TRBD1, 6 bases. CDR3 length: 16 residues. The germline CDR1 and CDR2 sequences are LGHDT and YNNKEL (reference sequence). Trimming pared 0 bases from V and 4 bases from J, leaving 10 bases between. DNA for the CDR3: TGTGCCAGCAGCCAAGACCCAGGGGCCGGGGCCAACGTCCTGACTTTC. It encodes CASSQDPGAGANVLTF.

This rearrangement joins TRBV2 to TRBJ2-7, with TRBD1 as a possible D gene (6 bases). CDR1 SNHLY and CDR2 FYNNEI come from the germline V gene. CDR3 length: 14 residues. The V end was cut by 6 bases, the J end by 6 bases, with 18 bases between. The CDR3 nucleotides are TGTGCCAGCAGCCCGGTCACAGGGTCGGGCGAGCAGTACTTC. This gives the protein CASSPVTGSGEQYF.

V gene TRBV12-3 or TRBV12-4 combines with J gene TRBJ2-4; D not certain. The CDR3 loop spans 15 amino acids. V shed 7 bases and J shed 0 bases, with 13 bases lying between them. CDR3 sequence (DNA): TGTGCCAGCACCTCCAGTTACCTAGCCAAAAACATTCAGTACTTC. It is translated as CASTSSYLAKNIQYF.

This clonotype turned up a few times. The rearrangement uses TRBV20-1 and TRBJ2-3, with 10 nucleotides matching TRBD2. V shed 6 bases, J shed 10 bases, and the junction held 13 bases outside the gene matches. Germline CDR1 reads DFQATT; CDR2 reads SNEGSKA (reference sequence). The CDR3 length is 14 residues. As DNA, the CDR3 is TGCAGTGCGCAGATACCCCTAGCGGGGGAGGCGCAGTATTTT. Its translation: CSAQIPLAGEAQYF.

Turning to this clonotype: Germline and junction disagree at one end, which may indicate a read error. The CDR3 bases are TGTGCCTGCAGTCCCCTTGGACAGGCTACCTACGAGCAGTACTTC. Translating it yields CACSPLGQATYEQYF. The chain combines TRBV6-5 with TRBJ2-7, with 7 bases aligning to TRBD1. CDR3 length equals 15 residues. Germline CDR1 MNHEY, CDR2 SVGAGI.

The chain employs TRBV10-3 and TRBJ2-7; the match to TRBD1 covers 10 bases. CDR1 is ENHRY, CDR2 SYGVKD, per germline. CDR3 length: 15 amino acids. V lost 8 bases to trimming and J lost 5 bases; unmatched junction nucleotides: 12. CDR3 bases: TGTGCCATCGGGCCCCTAGACAGGGGGCAACACGAGCAGTACTTC. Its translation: CAIGPLDRGQHEQYF.

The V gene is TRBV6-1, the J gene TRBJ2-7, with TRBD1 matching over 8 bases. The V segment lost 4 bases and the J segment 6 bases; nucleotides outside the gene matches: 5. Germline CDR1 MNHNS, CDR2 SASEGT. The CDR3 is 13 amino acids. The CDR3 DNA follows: TGTGCCAGCAGTGTGGACAGGGATGGCGAGCAGTACTTC. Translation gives CASSVDRDGEQYF.

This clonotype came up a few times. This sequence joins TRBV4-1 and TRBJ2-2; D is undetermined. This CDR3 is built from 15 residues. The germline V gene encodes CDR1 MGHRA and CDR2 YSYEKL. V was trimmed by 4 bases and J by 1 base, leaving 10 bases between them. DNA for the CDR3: TGCGCCAGCAGCCGGAACCGACAGAACACCGGGGAGCTGTTTTTT. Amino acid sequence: CASSRNRQNTGELFF.

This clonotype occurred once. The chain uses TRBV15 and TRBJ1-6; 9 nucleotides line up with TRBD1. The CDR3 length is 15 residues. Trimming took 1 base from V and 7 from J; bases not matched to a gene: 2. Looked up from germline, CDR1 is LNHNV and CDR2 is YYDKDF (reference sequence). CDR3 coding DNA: TGTGCCACCAGCAGAGGACAGGGGGGGAATTCACCCCTCCACTTT. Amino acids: CATSRGQGGNSPLHF.